This TCR beta chain derives from a study of CD8+ T cells in alopecia areata. Study-wide results and caveats: Scalp sequencing also captures normal skin's resident alphabeta T cells.

After isolation, RNA underwent reverse transcription to generate cDNA as the sequencing template. TCRdb's copy holds only in-frame clones and misses some; the assay was immunoSEQ multiplex PCR. The sample carries under 350,000 clones, 55% to 75% recorded once. This clone was seen a handful of times. Its antigen is unidentified. Trimming cost V 5 bases and J 0 bases; bases outside gene matches: 3. Germline CDR1 reads SGHRS; CDR2 reads YFSETQ. This CDR3 has 15 amino acids. Treatment here: oral pan-JAK inhibitor, 5-10 mg twice daily. Here the sequenced sample was CD4+ T cells sorted from blood, taken at week 24, from a patient treated with tofacitinib. This receptor was taken from a human donor with alopecia areata. V usage is TRBV5-1 and J usage is TRBJ2-1, with 9 bases matching TRBD1. CDR3 coding DNA: TGCGCCAGCAGTGGGGGACAGGGCTCCTACAATGAGCAGTTCTTC. It is translated as CASSGGQGSYNEQFF.